The T cell receptor (beta chain) under discussion was sequenced for a study of cytomegalovirus exposure and HLA in healthy donors (dated by TCRdb to the late 2010s). For the wider study: An earlier analysis of some 550 of the donors reported approximately 290 Gb of sequence data and roughly 100 million unique TCR beta sequences from 150 million to 200 million T cells. An early release covering approximately 600 HLA-typed donors comprised about 300 gigabases of sequencing data and around 80 million unique TCR sequences. Among the roughly 400 genotyped donors, around 81% belonged to the genetic ancestry cluster associated with self-reported Caucasian donors. The study was designed to test whether signatures of past pathogen exposure could be identified by cataloging public T cell receptors. The study used immunosequencing to profile the T cell repertoires of some 600 subjects and linked those repertoires to cytomegalovirus serostatus. Along with the roughly 700-subject first cohort, a separate validation cohort of over a hundred different subjects was used. To predict cytomegalovirus infection status, the study brought together high-throughput TCR immunosequencing, statistical association of individual TCRs with disease status, and machine learning. To study patterns of TCR occurrence, a later analysis re-analyzed previously published TCR beta repertoires from around 700 donors and added high-resolution HLA genotyping. In the later analysis, no new phenotypic data were used to find candidate immune exposures; instead, reliance was placed on TCR beta sequences and their occurrence across donors. An earlier analysis of 450 to 750 of the donors used high-throughput TCR beta sequencing to judge whether each TCR beta V gene segment behaved as functional or pseudogenic. Donor age, sex, ethnicity and CMV serostatus were compiled together with the repertoire data. In a later genetic analysis, genome-wide SNP genotypes for 398 of the 666 donors were used, and that subset was treated as a discovery cohort. Every repertoire in the discovery cohort had been generated on one and the same sequencing platform. Both class I and class II loci were covered by HLA typing, at four-digit resolution. The number of typed donors differed by locus: roughly 620-640 for A, B, C, DRB1 and DQB1; approximately 520 for DQA1; approximately 610 for DPA1; and around 470 for DPB1. Four or five DR-DQ haplotypes were handled as single units for association and clustering because linkage in the cohort was strong. Among some 400 genotyped donors of the cohort, an average of roughly 230,000 unique TCR beta nucleotide sequences was sequenced per donor, of which roughly 18% were non-productive.

The cohort consisted of 666 healthy bone marrow donors. At the time of sampling, every cohort member was nominally healthy, though immune exposures that went unrecorded were likely present. The donor was CMV seronegative and was included in the group of a few hundred seronegative cohort members. Every donor gave a peripheral blood sample, and the peripheral blood mononuclear cells from that sample were used for TCR beta sequencing. Genomic DNA was extracted from the blood cell samples with the Qiagen DNeasy Blood Extraction Kit. Here is what the overall study found, with its caveats: A further reported finding was that TCR beta sequences accurately predicted the HLA-A and HLA-B alleles for most subjects in the first cohort. A total of 150 or so TCR beta chains were listed by the study as associated with cytomegalovirus. A later genetic analysis reported fewer N-insertions in productive TCRs among donors in an Asian-associated ancestry cluster than the roughly 700-donor mean. Because counts were too low, around 17 rarely observed V segments, including chromosome 9 orphons, were left out of the earlier analysis of a few hundred of the donors. HLA typing was unavailable for some donors at each locus, so association tests used only the typed subset. The authors suggested that the approach could potentially be generalized to other disease states and immunological phenotypes. In a later analysis, TCR association rates were found to vary across HLA loci, with the most associated TCRs seen for DRB1 alleles and the fewest for HLA-C alleles. Some IMGT-functional V segments, including TRBV6-2 and TRBV6-3, could not be distinguished by the 87-base-pair reads and were therefore excluded. According to a later analysis, most CMV-associated TCR beta chains appeared to be HLA-restricted, and the HLA associations seemed to be driven largely by CMV exposure. Presence/absence analyses assumed roughly uniform sequencing depth across donors, an assumption that may not hold. The cohort was sequenced for TCR beta chains only, and without alpha or paired-chain data the features that could be detected were limited. The only immune exposure information available for the cohort was CMV serostatus. In both the original and validation cohorts, the classifier was reported to diagnose cytomegalovirus status with high specificity and sensitivity. An earlier analysis of around 500 of the donors showed that most TCR beta V segments appeared in productive rearrangements either about 87% or about 30% of the time, which broadly matched IMGT annotations. At a false discovery rate of 0.05, a later analysis linked under 20,000 TCR beta sequences to specific HLA alleles. A later genetic analysis associated a missense DCLRE1C variant with V-gene and J-gene trimming of TCR beta chains, and an independent cohort replicated the association. Correlated functional status among segregating V segments might be attributable to linkage disequilibrium, but an unknown experimental factor could not be ruled out. According to a later analysis, parvovirus B19, influenza, CMV and Epstein-Barr virus appeared linked to several top co-occurrence clusters. Strong co-occurrence of HLA alleles, especially DR and DQ, made assigning TCR associations to individual alleles difficult. The sequencing pipeline was judged likely to have produced a cluster of highly shared sequence variants as a technical artifact. Most TCR sequences were observed very rarely across donors, whereas some public TCRs were present in many individuals. A few of the identified cytomegalovirus-associated TCR beta chains were confirmed in vitro to be specific for cytomegalovirus antigens. A later analysis found that HLA-associated TCR beta chains were more clonally expanded and had lower generation probabilities than equally common non-associated chains.

Library preparation used the immunoSEQ multiplex PCR assay. For the multiplex PCR, a mixture combining 60 forward primers for TCR Vbeta segments and 13 reverse primers for TCR Jbeta segments was used. The CDR3 region of rearranged TCR beta genes was amplified from genomic DNA by a multiplex PCR assay. The Illumina HiSeq System was used to sequence the amplified TCR beta libraries as 87-base-pair reads. The authors' pipeline ran thus. A later analysis tallied 75 million to 95 million unique TCR beta chains across the 600 to 700 repertoires, and around 9.9 million of those chains were shared by two or more donors. Raw reads were error-corrected and collapsed into unique sequences with a nearest-neighbor algorithm that merged closely related sequences to remove PCR and sequencing errors. To assign V, D and J gene segments, CDR3 sequences were aligned to IMGT reference sequences. Each retained sequence needed at least a six-nucleotide match to both a V gene segment and a J gene segment. A rearrangement was called productive if the CDR3 had no stop codons and remained in frame with V and J, and every other rearrangement was called non-productive. Following IMGT convention, CDR3 was defined as the stretch from the second conserved V-encoded cysteine to the conserved J-encoded phenylalanine. The earlier analysis of 587 of the donors excluded any sequence lacking an unambiguous match to a single V gene segment. An earlier analysis of just under 600 of the donors called V segments functional above 56.7% productive rearrangements and segregating when the between-donor standard deviation exceeded 5%. To diagnose cytomegalovirus status from the catalog of TCR beta chain sequences, a statistical classification framework was built. In a later analysis, V and J genes were assigned by comparing TCR nucleotide sequences against IMGT/GENE-DB human TR gene sequences. In a later analysis, CDR3 sequences and most-parsimonious VDJ recombination scenarios were assigned using the TCRdist pipeline. In a later analysis, each TCR beta chain was defined by its CDR3 amino acid sequence together with its V-gene family, and reads lacking a unique V-gene family were excluded. To address suspected cross-contamination and a sequencing artifact, a later analysis removed roughly 580 highly shared, low-generation-probability nucleotide sequences. In a later analysis, a clonal expansion index was calculated for each public chain from normalized within-repertoire ranks of inferred template counts. A later analysis computed generation probabilities with a VDJ recombination model fitted to out-of-frame rearrangements, and checked the results against IGoR. In a later analysis, TCR-TCR, TCR-HLA and TCR-CMV co-occurrence was scored with hypergeometric tests, and a repertoire-size bias correction was applied to TCR pairs. In a later analysis, false discovery rates were estimated by permuting HLA or CMV assignments 20 times. In a later analysis, co-occurring TCRs were grouped using DBSCAN, with TCRdist sequence similarity added in when clustering inside HLA-allele-positive subsets. Repertoires with fewer than 30,000 or more than 120,000 public chains were left out of co-occurrence clustering, as were five repertoires with anomalous nucleotide sharing. TCRdb stores this immuneACCESS table with in-frame sequences only. Part of the clones is absent; in the studies checked, under half of the shortfall reflects unresolved V genes, and no reason is known for the rest. For V, J and clone size, that table is used; D and trimming come from the DNA. Counted in this sample were 130,000 or so clones; roughly 79% of them appeared once. Clones ranked in the top ten supply about 1.6% of the sample.

V lost 5 bases and J lost 9 bases; the stretch between them is 17 bases long. CDR1 and CDR2, looked up from the germline V gene, are MNHEY and SVGAGI. Its CDR3 holds 15 amino acids, cysteine through phenylalanine. The only DNA kept is the CDR3, 45 bases in frame from the first base. This clone was seen a handful of times. Its recognized antigen is unknown. Per-base qualities were not stored, and no clone one base away is much larger. Rearrangement joined TRBV6-5 to TRBJ1-6; the D gene cannot be named for sure. The clonotype comes from a woman between 18 and 29 years old in good health and CMV-seronegative. Sequenced material: PBMCs. The CDR3 amino acid sequence is: CASSTGFSSGSPLHF. The bases are TGTGCCAGCAGTACGGGATTTTCAAGCGGTTCACCCCTCCACTTT.